These T cell receptor beta chains were read from a single sample in a study of blood T cell repertoires in COVID-19. Some clones are missing from TCRdb's copy, which holds only in-frame ones; the method was immunoSEQ multiplex PCR. Among 180,000 or so clones listed, approximately 80% were seen once. The sample comprised PBMCs or T cells enriched from blood (not recorded which). All receptors come from a man between 60 and 70 years old who had been exposed to COVID-19. The CDR3 runs from the conserved cysteine through the conserved F or W. D genes are given only for firm matches. Size is stated for part of the rows, as once, few or many counts, or as a class when the clone is expanded.

V	length	size	D	J	CDR3	DNA
TRBV5-1	16	NA	NA	TRBJ1-3	CASSLGQAFSGNTIYF	TGCGCCAGCAGCTTGGGGCAGGCCTTCTCTGGAAACACCATATATTTT
TRBV7-8	14	once	NA	TRBJ1-2	CASSVFGQNYGYTF	TGTGCCAGCAGCGTATTCGGACAGAACTATGGCTACACCTTC
TRBV11-1	15	large	NA	TRBJ2-1	CASSLVVGVWDEQFF	TGTGCCAGCAGCTTAGTGGTGGGAGTTTGGGATGAGCAGTTCTTC
TRBV7-7	13	NA	NA	TRBJ2-1	CASSLGGVNEQFF	TGTGCCAGCAGCTTAGGGGGGGTCAATGAGCAGTTCTTC
TRBV20-1	14	few	NA	TRBJ1-2	CSASRQETNYGYTF	TGCAGTGCTAGTCGACAGGAAACTAACTATGGCTACACCTTC
TRBV5-4	14	NA	TRBD1	TRBJ2-5	CASSRRQGQETQYF	TGTGCCAGCAGCAGAAGACAGGGCCAAGAGACCCAGTACTTC
TRBV9	15	NA	TRBD1	TRBJ1-2	CASSVLDRPSYGYTF	TGTGCCAGCAGCGTTTTGGACAGGCCGTCCTATGGCTACACCTTC
TRBV6-5	13	NA	NA	TRBJ1-1	CASYRVWDTEAFF	TGTGCCAGTTACAGGGTGTGGGACACTGAAGCTTTCTTT
TRBV30	14	NA	TRBD1	TRBJ1-1	CAWSTYRGKTEAFF	TGTGCCTGGAGTACATACAGGGGGAAGACTGAAGCTTTCTTT
TRBV7-2	15	NA	TRBD2	TRBJ2-3	CASSLSRGRADTQYF	TGTGCCAGCAGCTTGTCGAGAGGGAGGGCAGATACGCAGTATTTT
TRBV28	16	NA	TRBD1	TRBJ1-5	CASSHRGQGEGQPQHF	TGTGCCAGCAGTCACAGGGGACAGGGGGAAGGTCAGCCCCAGCATTTT
TRBV7-9	14	NA	NA	TRBJ1-2	CASSLSAGLGGYTF	TGTGCCAGCAGCTTATCAGCCGGACTCGGCGGCTACACCTTC
TRBV30	13	once	TRBD2	TRBJ2-7	CAAGTSTTYEQYF	TGTGCCGCTGGGACTAGCACTACCTACGAGCAGTACTTC
TRBV5-1	18	NA	TRBD1	TRBJ2-1	CASTPGQGGVGSYNEQFF	TGCGCCAGCACCCCGGGACAGGGGGGAGTCGGATCCTACAATGAGCAGTTCTTC
TRBV14	15	once	NA	TRBJ2-2	CASSQQVPNTGELFF	TGTGCCAGCAGCCAGCAGGTGCCGAACACCGGGGAGCTGTTTTTT
TRBV6-5	13	few	TRBD2	TRBJ2-5	CASSWTSQETQYF	TGTGCCAGCAGTTGGACTAGCCAAGAGACCCAGTACTTC
TRBV6-5	14	NA	NA	TRBJ2-5	CASRLQGLQETQYF	TGTGCCAGCAGATTACAGGGCCTCCAAGAGACCCAGTACTTC
TRBV7-8	10	NA	NA	TRBJ2-1	CASNDYEQFF	TGTGCCAGCAACGACTATGAGCAGTTCTTC
TRBV20-1	16	NA	NA	TRBJ2-2	CSASEAQGRDTGELFF	TGCAGTGCTAGTGAGGCACAGGGTAGGGACACCGGGGAGCTGTTTTTT
TRBV5-4	15	NA	TRBD2	TRBJ2-1	CASSPRTSGDNEQFF	TGTGCCAGCAGCCCCCGGACTAGCGGGGACAATGAGCAGTTCTTC
TRBV10-3	15	NA	TRBD1	TRBJ2-7	CAIRPGQGESHEQYF	TGTGCCATCAGACCCGGACAGGGCGAATCCCACGAGCAGTACTTC
TRBV12-3/TRBV12-4	13	NA	NA	TRBJ1-1	CASTGGVNTEAFF	TGTGCCAGCACTGGGGGGGTGAACACTGAAGCTTTCTTT